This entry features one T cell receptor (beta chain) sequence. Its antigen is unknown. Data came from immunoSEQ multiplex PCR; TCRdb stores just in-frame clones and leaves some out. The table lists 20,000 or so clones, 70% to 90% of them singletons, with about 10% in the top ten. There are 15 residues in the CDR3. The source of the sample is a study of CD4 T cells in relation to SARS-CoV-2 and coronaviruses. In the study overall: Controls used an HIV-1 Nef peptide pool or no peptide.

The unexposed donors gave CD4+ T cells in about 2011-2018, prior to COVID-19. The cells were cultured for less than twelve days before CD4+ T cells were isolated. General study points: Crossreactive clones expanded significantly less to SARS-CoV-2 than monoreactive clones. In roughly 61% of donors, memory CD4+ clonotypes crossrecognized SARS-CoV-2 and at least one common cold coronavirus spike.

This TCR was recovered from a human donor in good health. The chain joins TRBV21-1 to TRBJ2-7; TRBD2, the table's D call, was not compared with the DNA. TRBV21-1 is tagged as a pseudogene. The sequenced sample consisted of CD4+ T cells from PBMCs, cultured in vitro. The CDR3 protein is CASSIGTSGGYEQYF. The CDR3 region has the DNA TGTGCCAGCAGCATTGGGACTAGCGGGGGCTACGAGCAGTACTTC.